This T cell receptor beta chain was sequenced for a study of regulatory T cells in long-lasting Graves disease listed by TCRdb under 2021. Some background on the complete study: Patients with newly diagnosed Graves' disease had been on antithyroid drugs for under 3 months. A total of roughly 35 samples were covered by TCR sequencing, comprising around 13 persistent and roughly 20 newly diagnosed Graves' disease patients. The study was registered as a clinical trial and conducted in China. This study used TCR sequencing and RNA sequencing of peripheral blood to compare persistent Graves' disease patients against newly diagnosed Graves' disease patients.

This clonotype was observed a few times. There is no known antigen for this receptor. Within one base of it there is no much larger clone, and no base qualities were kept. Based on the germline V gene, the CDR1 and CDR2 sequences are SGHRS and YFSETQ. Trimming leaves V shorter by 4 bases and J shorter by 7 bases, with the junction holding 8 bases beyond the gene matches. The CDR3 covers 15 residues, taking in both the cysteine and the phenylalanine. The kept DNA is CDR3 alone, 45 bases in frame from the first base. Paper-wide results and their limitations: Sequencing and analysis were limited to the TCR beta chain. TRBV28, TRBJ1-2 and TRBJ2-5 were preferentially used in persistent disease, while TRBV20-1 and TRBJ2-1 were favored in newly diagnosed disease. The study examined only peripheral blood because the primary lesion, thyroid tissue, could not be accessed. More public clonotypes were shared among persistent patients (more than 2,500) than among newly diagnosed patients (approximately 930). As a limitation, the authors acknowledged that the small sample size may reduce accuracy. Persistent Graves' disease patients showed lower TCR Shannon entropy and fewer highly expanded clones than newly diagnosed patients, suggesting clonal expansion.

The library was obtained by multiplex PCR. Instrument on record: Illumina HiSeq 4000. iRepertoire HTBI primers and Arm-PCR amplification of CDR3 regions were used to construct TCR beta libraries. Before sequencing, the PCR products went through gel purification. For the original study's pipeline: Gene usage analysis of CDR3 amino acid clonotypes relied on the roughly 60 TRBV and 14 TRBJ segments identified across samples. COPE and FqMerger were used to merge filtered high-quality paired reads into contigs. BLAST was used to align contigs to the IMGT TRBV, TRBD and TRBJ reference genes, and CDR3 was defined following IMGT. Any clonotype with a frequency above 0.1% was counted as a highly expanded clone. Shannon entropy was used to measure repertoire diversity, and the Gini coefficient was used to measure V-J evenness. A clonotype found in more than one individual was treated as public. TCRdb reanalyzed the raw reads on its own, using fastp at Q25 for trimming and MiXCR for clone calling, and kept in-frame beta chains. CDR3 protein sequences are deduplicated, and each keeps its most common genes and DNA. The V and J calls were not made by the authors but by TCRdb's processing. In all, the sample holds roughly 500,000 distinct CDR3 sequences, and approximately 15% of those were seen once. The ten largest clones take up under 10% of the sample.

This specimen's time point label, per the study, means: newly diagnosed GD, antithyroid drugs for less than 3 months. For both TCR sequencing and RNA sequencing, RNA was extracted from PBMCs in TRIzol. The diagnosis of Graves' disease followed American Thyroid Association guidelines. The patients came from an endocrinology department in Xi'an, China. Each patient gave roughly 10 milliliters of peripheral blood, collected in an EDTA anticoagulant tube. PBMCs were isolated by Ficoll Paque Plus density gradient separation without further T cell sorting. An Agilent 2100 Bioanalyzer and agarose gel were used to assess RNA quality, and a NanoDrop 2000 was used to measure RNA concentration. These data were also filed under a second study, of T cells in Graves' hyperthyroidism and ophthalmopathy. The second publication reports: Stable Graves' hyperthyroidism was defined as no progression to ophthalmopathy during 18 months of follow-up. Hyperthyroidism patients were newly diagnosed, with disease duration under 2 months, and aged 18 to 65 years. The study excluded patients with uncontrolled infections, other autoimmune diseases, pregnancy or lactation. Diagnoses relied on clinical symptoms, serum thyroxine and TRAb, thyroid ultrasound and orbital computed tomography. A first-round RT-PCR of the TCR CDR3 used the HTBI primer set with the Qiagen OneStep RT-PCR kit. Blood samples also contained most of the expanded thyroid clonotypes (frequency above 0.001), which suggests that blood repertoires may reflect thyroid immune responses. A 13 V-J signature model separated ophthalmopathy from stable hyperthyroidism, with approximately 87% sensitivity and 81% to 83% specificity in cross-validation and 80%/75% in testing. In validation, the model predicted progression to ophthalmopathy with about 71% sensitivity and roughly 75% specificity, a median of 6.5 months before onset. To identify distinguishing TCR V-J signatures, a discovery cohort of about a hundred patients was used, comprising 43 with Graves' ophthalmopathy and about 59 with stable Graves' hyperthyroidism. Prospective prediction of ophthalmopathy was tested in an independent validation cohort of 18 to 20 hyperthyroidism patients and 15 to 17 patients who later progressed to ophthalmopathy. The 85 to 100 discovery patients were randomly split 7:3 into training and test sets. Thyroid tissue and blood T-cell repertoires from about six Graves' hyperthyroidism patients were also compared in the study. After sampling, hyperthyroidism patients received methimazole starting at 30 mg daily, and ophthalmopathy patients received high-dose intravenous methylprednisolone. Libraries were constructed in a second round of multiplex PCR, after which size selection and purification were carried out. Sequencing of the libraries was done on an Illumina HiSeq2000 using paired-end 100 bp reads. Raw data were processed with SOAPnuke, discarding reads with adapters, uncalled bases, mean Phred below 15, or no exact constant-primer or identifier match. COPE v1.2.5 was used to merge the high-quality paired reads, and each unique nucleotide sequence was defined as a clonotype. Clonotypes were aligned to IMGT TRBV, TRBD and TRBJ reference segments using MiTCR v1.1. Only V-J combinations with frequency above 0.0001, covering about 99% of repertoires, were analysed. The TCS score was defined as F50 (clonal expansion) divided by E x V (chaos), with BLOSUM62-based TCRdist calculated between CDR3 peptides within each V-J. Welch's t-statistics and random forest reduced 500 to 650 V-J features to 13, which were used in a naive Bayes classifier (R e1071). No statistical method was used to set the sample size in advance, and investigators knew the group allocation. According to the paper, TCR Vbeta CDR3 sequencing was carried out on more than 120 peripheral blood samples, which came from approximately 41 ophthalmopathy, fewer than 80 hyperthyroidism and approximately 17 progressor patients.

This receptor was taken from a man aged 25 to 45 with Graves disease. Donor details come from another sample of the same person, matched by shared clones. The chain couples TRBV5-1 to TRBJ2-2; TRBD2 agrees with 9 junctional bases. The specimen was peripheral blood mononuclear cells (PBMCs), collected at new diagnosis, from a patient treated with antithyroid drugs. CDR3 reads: CASSGSGSGYGELFF. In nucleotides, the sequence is TGCGCCAGCAGCGGTAGCGGGAGCGGGTACGGGGAGCTGTTTTTT.